These 20 T cell receptor beta chains came from one sample sequenced in a study of cytomegalovirus exposure and HLA in healthy donors. Both 60 Vbeta primers and 13 Jbeta primers went into the PCR. Sequencing used immunoSEQ multiplex PCR; TCRdb keeps in-frame clones, though not all of them. The sample has more than 25,000 clones; the top ten hold approximately 0.7%. The sequenced sample consisted of PBMCs. All receptors come from a man aged 25-40 years in good health and CMV-seronegative.

The chain links TRBV6-6 to TRBJ2-7, with TRBD2 matching over 10 bases. There are 15 residues in the CDR3. Unmatched junction bases numbered 7, after V lost 2 bases and J lost 6 bases. The germline CDR1 and CDR2 sequences are MNHNY and SVGAGI (reference sequence). The CDR3 spells CASSYGTSGNGEQYF. The CDR3 DNA reads TGTGCCAGCAGTTACGGCACTAGCGGGAATGGCGAGCAGTACTTC.

The chain joins TRBV13 to TRBJ2-7; maybe TRBD2 (6 bases). Germline loops: CDR1 PRHDT, CDR2 FYEKMQ (reference sequence). The CDR3 contains 14 residues. Trimming took 1 base from V and 7 from J, leaving 14 bases between them. DNA of the CDR3: TGTGCCAGCAGCTTAGCGGGGGAACCTGGTGAGCAGTACTTC. It yields the protein CASSLAGEPGEQYF.

The chain carries TRBV11-2 and TRBJ2-7; TRBD1 agrees at 9 bases. Germline CDR1 is SGHAT and CDR2 is FQNNGV. The CDR3 loop spans 14 amino acids. Losses at the gene ends were 4 bases for V and 5 bases for J; bases not matched to a gene: 6. Here the CDR3 reads CASSSRTGDHEQYF. CDR3 nucleotide sequence: TGTGCCAGCAGCTCGAGGACAGGGGACCACGAGCAGTACTTC.

The chain has TRBV6-4 and TRBJ1-6, with D possibly being TRBD1 (6 bases). Germline CDR1 and CDR2: MRHNA and SNTAGT. V was pared by 6 bases and J by 5 bases, with 8 bases between. This CDR3 has 13 amino acids. The CDR3 bases are TGTGCCAGCAGACGACAGGATAATTCACCCCTCCACTTT. Residues: CASRRQDNSPLHF.

The chain uses TRBV29-1 and TRBJ1-1; D may be TRBD1 (5 bases). The CDR3 length is 13 residues. Germline V gene lookup returns CDR1 SQVTM and CDR2 ANQGSEA. Trimming shortened V by 2 bases and J by 2 bases, and 9 bases separated the two germline ends. The CDR3: CSVELTVNTEAFF. The CDR3 nucleotides read TGCAGCGTTGAACTGACAGTTAACACTGAAGCTTTCTTT.

The chain employs TRBV19 and TRBJ1-5, with 7 bases identical to TRBD1. V gave up 5 bases and J gave up 4 bases; unmatched junction bases: 11. The CDR3 has 16 residues. Germline assignment: CDR1 LNHDA and CDR2 SQIVND (reference sequence). The DNA for the CDR3 is TGTGCCAGTAGTTACACCCACGGGACAGCAAATCAGCCCCAGCATTTT. Amino acids: CASSYTHGTANQPQHF. Complete variable domain (other parts from reference TRBV19 and TRBJ1-5): DGGITQSPKYLFRKEGQNVTLSCEQNLNHDAMYWYRQDPGQGLRLIYYSQIVNDFQKGDIAEGYSVSREKKESFPLTVTSAQKNPTAFYLCASSYTHGTANQPQHFGDGTRLSIL.

The genes are TRBV29-1 and TRBJ1-1; 7 bases fit TRBD1. This CDR3 region has 15 residues. The V segment lost 1 base and the J segment 3 bases; nucleotides outside the gene matches: 8. CDR1 is SQVTM and CDR2 is ANQGSEA in the germline V gene. CDR3: CSVEGPQGLDTEAFF. The CDR3 DNA reads TGCAGCGTTGAAGGGCCACAGGGGCTTGACACTGAAGCTTTCTTT. Full variable domain (rest looked up from reference TRBV29-1 and TRBJ1-1): SAVISQKPSRDICQRGTSLTIQCQVDSQVTMMFWYRQQPGQSLTLIATANQGSEATYESGFVIDKFPISRPNLTFSTLTVSNMSPEDSSIYLCSVEGPQGLDTEAFFGQGTRLTVV.

V is TRBV29-1 and J is TRBJ2-3; D is undetermined. The germline gives CDR1 SQVTM, CDR2 ANQGSEA. V was shortened by 4 bases and J by 5 bases, with 7 bases between the two germline ends. This CDR3 region has 11 residues. The CDR3 spells CSVVSGDTQYF. CDR3 in DNA: TGCAGCGTTGTGTCCGGAGATACGCAGTATTTT.

V gene TRBV9 combines with J gene TRBJ1-2; D uncertain. The CDR3 covers 13 residues. Germline values: CDR1 SGDLS, CDR2 YYNGEE. Trimming left V 2 bases short and J 5 bases short, with 10 bases between. The CDR3 DNA reads TGTGCCAGCAGCGTCCAGCAACAGTATGGCTACACCTTC. Its translation: CASSVQQQYGYTF.

The V gene is TRBV7-2, the J gene TRBJ2-7; 10 nucleotides match TRBD2. CDR1 and CDR2 from the germline V gene are SGHTA and FQGNSA. Trimming took 5 bases from V and 0 from J; bases not matched to a gene: 4. CDR3 length equals 15 residues. The CDR3 is CASSLLAGSSYEQYF. As DNA, the CDR3 is TGTGCCAGCAGCCTACTAGCGGGGAGCTCCTACGAGCAGTACTTC.

The chain has TRBV19 and TRBJ1-2; 12 bases fit TRBD1. The germline CDR1 and CDR2 sequences are LNHDA and SQIVND (reference sequence). There are 14 residues in the CDR3. V was pared by 3 bases and J by 9 bases, with 5 bases of the junction left unmatched. The CDR3 is CASSISGTGGSYTF. For the CDR3, the DNA is TGTGCCAGTAGTATTAGCGGGACAGGGGGCAGCTACACCTTC.

The V call is TRBV7-9, the J call TRBJ2-1; maybe TRBD1 (5 bases). Germline V gives CDR1 SEHNR, CDR2 FQNEAQ (reference sequence). Trimming removed 4 bases at V and 5 bases at J, with 9 bases between. This CDR3 region has 13 residues. The CDR3 loop reads CASSSSRDNEQFF. The CDR3 coding sequence is TGTGCCAGCAGCTCGTCCAGGGACAATGAGCAGTTCTTC.

V gene TRBV9 combines with J gene TRBJ1-2; possible D gene TRBD1, 6 bases. The CDR3 contains 17 residues. The V end lost 0 bases, the J end lost 8 bases, and 23 bases lay between the germline ends. The germline gives CDR1 SGDLS, CDR2 YYNGEE. The DNA of the CDR3 is TGTGCCAGCAGCGTAGGGAGTTATGCACAACAGGGCTACGGCTACACCTTC. Translated, it gives CASSVGSYAQQGYGYTF.

This chain links TRBV9 with TRBJ1-2; a possible D gene is TRBD1 (5 bases). V was trimmed by 1 base and J by 3 bases, leaving 22 bases between them. CDR3 length: 18 residues. Germline V gives CDR1 SGDLS, CDR2 YYNGEE. The CDR3 protein is CASSVTPGRAGQDYGYTF. CDR3 DNA: TGTGCCAGCAGCGTAACGCCAGGCCGGGCAGGGCAGGACTATGGCTACACCTTC.

The chain couples TRBV4-2 to TRBJ1-5; D perhaps matches TRBD1 (5 bases). Germline V CDR1 and CDR2: LGHNA, YNFKEQ. The length of the CDR3 is 15 residues. V lost 1 base to trimming and J lost 7 bases, with 14 bases between them. The CDR3 DNA reads as TGTGCCAGCAGCCAAGTGGTAGGGGAGGACCAGCCCCAGCATTTT. It specifies CASSQVVGEDQPQHF.

This chain joins TRBV5-5 and TRBJ1-5; no reliable D call. V was clipped by 2 bases and J by 1 base, with 10 bases between them. Germline values: CDR1 SGHKS, CDR2 YYEKEE (reference sequence). This CDR3 is built from 15 residues. CDR3 sequence reads: CASSFPGDSNQPQHF. CDR3 DNA: TGTGCCAGCAGCTTTCCGGGTGACAGCAATCAGCCCCAGCATTTT.

The V call is TRBV28, the J call TRBJ2-2; D not certain. The length of the CDR3 is 14 residues. Trimming removed 2 bases at V and 3 bases at J, with 7 bases between. Germline V gives CDR1 MDHEN, CDR2 SYDVKM. This CDR3 reads CASSLRRDTGELFF. The CDR3 coding sequence is TGTGCCAGCAGTTTAAGGAGAGACACCGGGGAGCTGTTTTTT.

V and J are TRBV4-3 and TRBJ2-7; the D gene is possibly TRBD2 (6 bases). This CDR3 is built from 15 residues. CDR1 and CDR2 from the germline V gene are LGHNA and YSLEER. The germline V and J ends were trimmed by 0 bases and 4 bases, with 13 bases remaining between them. The CDR3, as DNA: TGCGCCAGCAGCCAAGAGCCTGGAGGGTATTACGAGCAGTACTTC. Protein product: CASSQEPGGYYEQYF.

The chain is built from TRBV5-8 and TRBJ1-2; unclear D gene. The CDR3 length is 16 residues. From germline, CDR1 is SGHTS and CDR2 YDEGEE. Trimming shortened V by 0 bases and J by 4 bases, and 16 bases separated the two germline ends. CDR3 amino acids: CASSLGSGRSLYGYTF. Here the CDR3 DNA reads TGTGCCAGCAGCTTGGGGTCGGGGAGATCCCTCTATGGCTACACCTTC.

CDR3 protein: CASSLFAGGLNEQFF. DNA for the CDR3: TGCGCCAGCAGCTTGTTTGCGGGAGGGCTCAATGAGCAGTTCTTC. This chain connects TRBV5-1 to TRBJ2-1; 9 bases match TRBD2. The CDR3 extends over 15 amino acids. Trimming removed 1 base from V and 6 bases from J; junction bases left unmatched: 5. Germline V CDR1 and CDR2: SGHRS, YFSETQ. The complete variable domain, with remaining parts taken from reference TRBV5-1 and TRBJ2-1, reads KAGVTQTPRYLIKTRGQQVTLSCSPISGHRSVSWYQQTPGQGLQFLFEYFSETQRNKGNFPGRFSGRQFSNSRSEMNVSTLELGDSALYLCASSLFAGGLNEQFFGPGTRLTVL.